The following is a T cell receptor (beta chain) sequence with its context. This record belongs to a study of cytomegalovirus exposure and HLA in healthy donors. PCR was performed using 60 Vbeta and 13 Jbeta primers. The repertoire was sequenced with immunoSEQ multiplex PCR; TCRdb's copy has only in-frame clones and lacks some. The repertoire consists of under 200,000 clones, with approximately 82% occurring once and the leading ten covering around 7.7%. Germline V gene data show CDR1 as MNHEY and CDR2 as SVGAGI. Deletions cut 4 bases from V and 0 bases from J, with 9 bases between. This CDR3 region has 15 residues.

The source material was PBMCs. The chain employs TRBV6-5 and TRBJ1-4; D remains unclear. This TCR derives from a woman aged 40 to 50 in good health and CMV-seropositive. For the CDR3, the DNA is TGTGCCAGCAGTTCGGGGTTTGCAACTAATGAAAAACTGTTTTTT. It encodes CASSSGFATNEKLFF.